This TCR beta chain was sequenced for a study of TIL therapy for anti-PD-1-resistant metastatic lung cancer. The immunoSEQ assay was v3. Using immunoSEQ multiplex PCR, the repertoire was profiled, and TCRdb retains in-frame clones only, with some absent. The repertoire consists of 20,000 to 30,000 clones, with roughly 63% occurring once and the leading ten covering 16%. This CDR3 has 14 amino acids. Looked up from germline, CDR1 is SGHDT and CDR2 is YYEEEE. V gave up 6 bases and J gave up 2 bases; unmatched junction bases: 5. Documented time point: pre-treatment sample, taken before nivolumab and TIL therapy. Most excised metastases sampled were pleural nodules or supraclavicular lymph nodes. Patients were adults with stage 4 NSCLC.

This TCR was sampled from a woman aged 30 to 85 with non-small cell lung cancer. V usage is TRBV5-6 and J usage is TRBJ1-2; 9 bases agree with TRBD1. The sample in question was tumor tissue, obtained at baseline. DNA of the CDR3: TGTGCCAGCAACCTGGGACAGGGCAACTATGGCTACACCTTC. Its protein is CASNLGQGNYGYTF.